The 5 T cell receptor beta chains below all came from one sample that was sequenced in a study of T cells in Graves' hyperthyroidism and ophthalmopathy. Regions amplified from RNA transcripts were the TCR beta CDR3 regions. The study used the HTBI primer set for a first-round RT-PCR of the TCR CDR3. TCRdb fed the multiplex PCR reads into MiXCR, producing one record per CDR3 protein. The sample holds about 300,000 distinct CDR3 sequences, around a fifth seen once. Sequenced sample: blood. The receptor set was obtained from a man aged 45-65 years with Graves' ophthalmopathy.

This clonotype was detected ten times or more. The chain uses TRBV18 and TRBJ2-7; 11 bases are shared with TRBD2. CDR1 is KGHSH, CDR2 LQKENI, per germline. J gave up 6 bases and V 6 bases, and 7 bases lay outside the gene matches. The CDR3 is made up of 14 amino acids. CDR3 sequence: CASSFSGRAREQYF. In nucleotides, the CDR3 is TGTGCCAGCTCTTTTAGCGGGAGGGCCCGCGAGCAGTACTTC.

The chain employs TRBV7-9 and TRBJ1-6; 7 positions match TRBD1. Germline CDR1 reads SEHNR; CDR2 reads FQNEAQ (reference sequence). The CDR3 covers 15 residues. V trimming: 6 bases; J trimming: 5 bases; junction bases outside the gene matches: 7. The CDR3 DNA follows: TGTGCCAGCAGATTCCGGGACAGCGATAATTCACCCCTCCACTTT. Protein sequence: CASRFRDSDNSPLHF.

A few counts support this clonotype. A much larger clonotype is one base distant, so this may be a read error. The CDR3 protein is CAGSDVVSSYNEQFF. The CDR3 region has the DNA TGTGCCGGCAGTGATGTGGTGAGCTCCTACAATGAGCAGTTCTTC. V gene TRBV2 combines with J gene TRBJ2-1; D is ambiguous. Germline assignment: CDR1 SNHLY and CDR2 FYNNEI. This CDR3 is 15 amino acids long.

This clonotype was detected many times. The chain links TRBV28 to TRBJ2-5; 13 bases align to TRBD2. This CDR3 has 16 amino acids. The junction had 9 bases not matched to a gene; V was cut back by 6 bases and J by 5 bases. Germline V gives CDR1 MDHEN, CDR2 SYDVKM. The CDR3 DNA is TGTGCCAGCAGCACTAGCGGGAGGGGAGTCGGTGAGACCCAGTACTTC. This sequence encodes CASSTSGRGVGETQYF.

This clonotype showed up many times. The chain has TRBV6-2 or TRBV6-3 and TRBJ1-5, with a weak D call TRBD1 (5 bases). Trimming removed 4 bases at V and 7 bases at J, with 14 bases between. Germline lookup yields CDR1 MNHEY and CDR2 SVGEGT. The CDR3 consists of 14 residues. The CDR3 loop reads CASSSGAQSQPQHF. The CDR3 region has the DNA TGTGCCAGCAGTTCCGGGGCTCAAAGCCAGCCCCAGCATTTT.